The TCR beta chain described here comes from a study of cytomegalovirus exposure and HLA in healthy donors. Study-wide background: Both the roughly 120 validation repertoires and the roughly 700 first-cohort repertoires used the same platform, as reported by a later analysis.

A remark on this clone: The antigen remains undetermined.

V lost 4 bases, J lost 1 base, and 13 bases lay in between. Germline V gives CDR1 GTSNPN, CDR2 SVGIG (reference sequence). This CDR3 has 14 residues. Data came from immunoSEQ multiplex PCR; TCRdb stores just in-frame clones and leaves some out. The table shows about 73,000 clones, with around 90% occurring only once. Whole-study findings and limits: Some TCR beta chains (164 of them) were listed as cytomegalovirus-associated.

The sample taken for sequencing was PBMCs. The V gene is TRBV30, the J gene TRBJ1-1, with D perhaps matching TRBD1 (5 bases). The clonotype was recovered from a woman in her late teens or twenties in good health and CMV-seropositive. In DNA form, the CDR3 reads TGTGCCTGGACCCGCCTCGACAGGAACACTGAAGCTTTCTTT. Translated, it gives CAWTRLDRNTEAFF. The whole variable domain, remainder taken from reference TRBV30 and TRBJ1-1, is SQTIHQWPATLVQPVGSPLSLECTVEGTSNPNLYWYRQAAGRGLQLLFYSVGIGQISSEVPQNLSASRPQDRQFILSSKKLLLSDSGFYLCAWTRLDRNTEAFFGQGTRLTVV.